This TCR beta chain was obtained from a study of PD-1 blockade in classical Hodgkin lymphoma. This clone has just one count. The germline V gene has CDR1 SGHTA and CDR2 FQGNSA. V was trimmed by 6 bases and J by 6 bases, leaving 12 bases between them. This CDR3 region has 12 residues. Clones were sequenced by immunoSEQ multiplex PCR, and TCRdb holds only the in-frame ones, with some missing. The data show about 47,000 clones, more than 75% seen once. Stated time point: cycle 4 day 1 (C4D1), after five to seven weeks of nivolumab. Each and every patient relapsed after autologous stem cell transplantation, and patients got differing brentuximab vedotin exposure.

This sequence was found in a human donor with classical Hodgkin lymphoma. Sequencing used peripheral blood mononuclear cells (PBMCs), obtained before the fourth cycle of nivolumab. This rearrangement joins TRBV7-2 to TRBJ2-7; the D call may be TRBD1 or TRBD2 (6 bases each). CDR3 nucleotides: TGTGCCAGCAGACTGGGGGGCCCCGAGCAGTACTTC. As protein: CASRLGGPEQYF.